Following are 18 T cell receptor beta chains from one sample sequenced in a study of response to subunit inactivated influenza vaccine. TCRdb re-analysed the RT-PCR reads in MiXCR, keeping a single row per CDR3 protein. The sample lists about 190,000 distinct CDR3 sequences; 13% to 15% were seen once. The sequencing here drew on CD8+ T cells sorted from PBMCs, taken less than 6 days after vaccination. These receptors originate from a middle-aged man who received an inactivated influenza vaccine.

The table lists this clonotype with a few counts. The V gene is TRBV6-1, the J gene TRBJ1-4; 9 positions match TRBD1. Per germline, CDR1 MNHNS and CDR2 SASEGT. The J segment lost 16 bases and the V segment lost 2 bases, leaving 11 bases of the junction unmatched. The CDR3 runs 14 residues. The CDR3 nucleotides read TGTGCCAGCAGTGAAACCGGGACAGGGTCGAGAAAGTTTTTT. It specifies CASSETGTGSRKFF.

This clonotype was seen only a few times. The V and J genes are TRBV19 and TRBJ1-5; the D is unclear. The CDR3 is 13 residues long. Trimming took off 1 base at V and 5 bases at J, with 6 bases between the two ends. Germline CDR1 and CDR2: LNHDA and SQIVND (reference sequence). The CDR3 protein is CASSIGFYQPQHF. CDR3 in DNA: TGTGCCAGTAGTATAGGTTTCTATCAGCCCCAGCATTTT.

This clonotype occurred many times. The chain couples TRBV12-3 or TRBV12-4 to TRBJ1-2; D unclear. V lost 3 bases and J 0 bases, leaving 8 bases between the germline ends. The length of the CDR3 is 14 residues. The CDR3 sequence is CASSLGQTNYGYTF. CDR3 nucleotide sequence: TGTGCCAGCAGTTTGGGTCAGACTAACTATGGCTACACCTTC.

This clonotype has more than one count but fewer than ten. V and J are TRBV4-3 and TRBJ2-3; D gene ambiguous. V lost 0 bases and J 0 bases, leaving 7 bases between the germline ends. This CDR3 comprises 15 residues. Germline CDR1 is LGHNA and CDR2 is YSLEER. CDR3 DNA sequence: TGCGCCAGCAGCCAAGAGGAGAGGAGCACAGATACGCAGTATTTT. Protein: CASSQEERSTDTQYF.

V and J are TRBV5-5 and TRBJ2-7; 14 bases are shared with TRBD2. The CDR3 is made up of 17 amino acids. Losses at the gene ends were 3 bases for V and 7 bases for J; bases not matched to a gene: 12. Looked up from germline, CDR1 is SGHKS and CDR2 is YYEKEE (reference sequence). The CDR3 DNA sequence: TGTGCCAGCAGCTCGGGAAGACTAGCGGGGGGGCTTAATGAGCAGTACTTC. Its protein product is CASSSGRLAGGLNEQYF.

This clonotype appeared many times. This rearrangement joins TRBV3-1 to TRBJ2-5; 8 nucleotides agree with TRBD1. Germline-derived CDR1 and CDR2 are LGHDT and YNNKEL (reference sequence). This CDR3 is 14 amino acids long. V was pared by 1 base and J by 4 bases, with 2 bases of the junction left unmatched. The CDR3 loop reads CASSQGTGRETQYF. CDR3 DNA: TGTGCCAGCAGCCAAGGGACAGGGCGAGAGACCCAGTACTTC.

This clonotype was detected only a few times. The rearrangement joins TRBV11-2 to TRBJ2-5; tentatively, D is TRBD1 or TRBD2 (6 bases each). Germline CDR1 is SGHAT and CDR2 is FQNNGV. The CDR3 has 18 amino acids. V dropped 4 bases and J dropped 1 base, with 22 bases sitting between them. CDR3 sequence reads: CASSSIPIGGGTQETQYF. In nucleotides, the CDR3 is TGTGCCAGCAGCTCCATCCCAATTGGGGGCGGGACCCAAGAGACCCAGTACTTC.

The rearrangement links TRBV6-1 to TRBJ1-4; the match to TRBD1 covers 7 bases. Trimming took 6 bases from V and 5 from J; bases not matched to a gene: 12. Germline CDR1 MNHNS, CDR2 SASEGT. The CDR3 has 16 amino acids. The CDR3 coding sequence is TGTGCCAGCAGCTCCCAACCCTACAGGGGCAATGAAAAACTGTTTTTT. Its protein product is CASSSQPYRGNEKLFF.

The table lists this clonotype with a few counts. V usage is TRBV12-3 or TRBV12-4 and J usage is TRBJ2-3; D may be TRBD2 (6 bases). Trimming left V 4 bases short and J 3 bases short, with 11 bases between. The CDR3 length is 14 residues. The CDR3 sequence: CASSYAGSTDTQYF. The DNA of the CDR3 is TGTGCCAGCAGTTACGCGGGAAGTACAGATACGCAGTATTTT.

The genes are TRBV12-3 or TRBV12-4 and TRBJ1-5, with D perhaps matching TRBD1 (5 bases). Trimming took off 2 bases at V and 4 bases at J, with 15 bases between the two ends. The CDR3 is 16 residues long. CDR3 sequence: CASSLRGASGNQPQHF. DNA for the CDR3: TGTGCCAGCAGTTTACGAGGGGCCTCCGGGAATCAGCCCCAGCATTTT.

This rearrangement joins TRBV30 to TRBJ2-1; the D gene could be TRBD1 or TRBD2 (6 bases each). The CDR3 covers 17 residues. With 0 bases removed from V and 9 bases from J, the gap between germline ends came to 24 bases. Germline V gives CDR1 GTSNPN, CDR2 SVGIG (reference sequence). As DNA, the CDR3 is TGTGCCTGGAGTGTAACCGGGGGCGCGGGACCAACTAGTGAGCAGTTCTTC. Encoded protein: CAWSVTGGAGPTSEQFF.

V and J are TRBV20-1 and TRBJ2-7; TRBD1 agrees at 10 bases. CDR1 DFQATT and CDR2 SNEGSKA come from the germline V gene (reference sequence). V shed 0 bases and J 3 bases; nucleotides not matched to a gene: 5. The length of the CDR3 is 15 residues. This CDR3 is CSARDDRGLLYEQYF. CDR3 nucleotide sequence: TGCAGTGCTAGAGATGACAGGGGGCTACTCTACGAGCAGTACTTC.

This rearrangement joins TRBV10-1 to TRBJ2-7, with TRBD1 identical over 11 bases. Germline CDR1 is WNHNN and CDR2 is SYGVQD (reference sequence). V was clipped by 4 bases and J by 1 base; unmatched bases: 6. The length of the CDR3 is 16 residues. The CDR3 region is CASSGPGQGASYEQYF. The DNA for the CDR3 is TGCGCCAGCAGTGGCCCAGGACAGGGGGCGTCCTACGAGCAGTACTTC.

Regarding this clonotype: One end of the junction varies from germline; a read error may be responsible. The chain is built from TRBV6-4 and TRBJ2-3, with TRBD2 matching over 13 bases. CDR1 and CDR2 from the germline V gene are MRHNA and SNTAGT. CDR3 length: 19 amino acids. CDR3 sequence: CAIRKRLAGGAGITDTHYF. For the CDR3, the DNA is TGTGCCATCAGGAAGAGACTAGCGGGAGGTGCTGGGATCACAGATACGCACTATTTT.

The chain's CDR3 is CASSLDETGSTEAFF. The DNA of the CDR3 is TGCGCCAGCAGCTTAGACGAGACAGGGTCCACTGAAGCTTTCTTT. The chain links TRBV5-1 to TRBJ1-1, with 7 nucleotides matching TRBD1. This CDR3 is 15 amino acids long. Germline-derived CDR1 and CDR2 are SGHRS and YFSETQ. V was clipped by 2 bases and J by 4 bases; unmatched bases: 8. The entire variable domain, with the rest obtained from reference TRBV5-1 and TRBJ1-1, is as follows: KAGVTQTPRYLIKTRGQQVTLSCSPISGHRSVSWYQQTPGQGLQFLFEYFSETQRNKGNFPGRFSGRQFSNSRSEMNVSTLELGDSALYLCASSLDETGSTEAFFGQGTRLTVV.

Concerning this clonotype itself: Germline and junction disagree at one end, which may indicate a read error. The CDR3 reads CANSYTQPLQETQYF. The CDR3 nucleotides read TGTGCCAACAGCTACACGCAGCCCTTACAAGAGACCCAGTACTTC. This chain joins TRBV7-9 and TRBJ2-5; no clear D. The CDR3 is made up of 15 amino acids. Per the germline V gene, CDR1 is SEHNR and CDR2 is FQNEAQ (reference sequence).

The CDR3 sequence is CASRAIGEETQYF. CDR3 nucleotide sequence: TGTGCCAGCAGGGCGATCGGGGAAGAGACCCAGTACTTC. The chain joins TRBV12-3 or TRBV12-4 to TRBJ2-5; D may be TRBD2 (5 bases). V was pared by 6 bases and J by 3 bases, with 11 bases between. This CDR3 region has 13 residues.

In its sample, this clonotype was seen many times. The V gene is TRBV12-3 or TRBV12-4, the J gene TRBJ2-3; either TRBD1 or TRBD2 may supply D (5 bases each). Trimming left V 2 bases short and J 11 bases short, with 8 bases between. The CDR3 is 11 amino acids. CDR3 protein: CASSLWDQQYF. In DNA, the CDR3 is TGTGCCAGCAGTTTATGGGACCAGCAGTATTTT.